This passage covers 32 T cell receptor beta chains from one sample sequenced in a study of shared clonotypes between healthy human individuals. Data came from immunoSEQ multiplex PCR; TCRdb stores just in-frame clones and leaves some out. Of roughly 1 million clones listed, 70% to 80% are singletons. Input material: memory CD4+ T cells from PBMCs. Subset denoted: CD45RA-negative fraction. The receptors here all came from a man aged 18 to 29 in good health. Some clones in this sample may be carry-over from other donors' samples.

The rearrangement links TRBV28 to TRBJ2-7; TRBD1 matches at 8 bases. J lost 10 bases, V lost 4 bases, and 15 bases had no gene match. Germline loops: CDR1 MDHEN, CDR2 SYDVKM. This CDR3 contains 15 residues. CDR3 in DNA: TGTGCCAGCAGTTGGAGACAGGGGAATGTTGTCGGTCAGTACTTC. Encoded protein: CASSWRQGNVVGQYF.

On this clone: The sample has other DNA sequences that encode this CDR3 too. The rearrangement joins TRBV5-1 to TRBJ2-5; 15 nucleotides align to TRBD2. CDR3 length: 15 amino acids. Germline-derived CDR1 and CDR2 are SGHRS and YFSETQ. V was clipped by 4 bases and J by 4 bases; unmatched bases: 2. CDR3 DNA: TGCGCCAGCAGCCCGGGACTAGCGGGAGGAGAGACCCAGTACTTC. Protein product: CASSPGLAGGETQYF.

The CDR3 nucleotides read TGTGCCAGCAGCAAGGAGCGGGGCAATGAGCAGTTCTTC. It specifies CASSKERGNEQFF. The chain is built from TRBV7-3 and TRBJ2-1; 7 bases fit TRBD2. J lost 6 bases, V lost 5 bases, and 4 bases had no gene match. Per germline, CDR1 SGHTA and CDR2 FQGTGA. The CDR3 spans 13 residues. Complete variable domain (other parts from reference TRBV7-3 and TRBJ2-1): GAGVSQTPSNKVTEKGKYVELRCDPISGHTALYWYRQSLGQGPEFLIYFQGTGAADDSGLPNDRFFAVRPEGSVSTLKIQRTERGDSAVYLCASSKERGNEQFFGPGTRLTVL.

This clone showed up just once. The V and J genes are TRBV18 and TRBJ1-1; 8 bases align to TRBD1. Per germline, CDR1 KGHSH and CDR2 LQKENI. The V and J ends lost 3 bases and 0 bases, in that order; junction bases with no gene match: 6. The length of the CDR3 is 16 residues. The CDR3 bases are TGTGCCAGCTCACCGGTCAGGGGGCGAATGAACACTGAAGCTTTCTTT. It encodes CASSPVRGRMNTEAFF.

The chain is built from TRBV18 and TRBJ2-2, with no clear D. Trimming left V 3 bases short and J 0 bases short, with 8 bases between. The CDR3 length is 15 residues. Germline-derived CDR1 and CDR2 are KGHSH and LQKENI. CDR3 sequence reads: CASSPQSPNTGELFF. In DNA form, the CDR3 reads TGTGCCAGCTCACCTCAGAGCCCGAACACCGGGGAGCTGTTTTTT. Using reference TRBV18 and TRBJ2-2 for the parts outside the CDR3, the full variable domain is NAGVMQNPRHLVRRRGQEARLRCSPMKGHSHVYWYRQLPEEGLKFMVYLQKENIIDESGMPKERFSAEFPKEGPSILRIQQVVRGDSAAYFCASSPQSPNTGELFFGEGSRLTVL.

The J gene is TRBJ2-1, the V gene TRBV27, with D hard to call. Trimming cost V 1 base and J 9 bases, with 16 bases left between them. Germline assignment: CDR1 MNHEY and CDR2 SMNVEV (reference sequence). The CDR3 has 15 amino acids. In DNA, the CDR3 is TGTGCCAGCAGTTTATTCAGCTCGACTGGTGGTGAGCAGTTCTTC. Translated: CASSLFSSTGGEQFF.

This clone was found a few times. The chain has TRBV28 and TRBJ1-1; D may be TRBD1 (6 bases). The V and J ends lost 6 bases and 9 bases respectively, with 29 bases between them. The CDR3 loop spans 17 amino acids. Looked up from germline, CDR1 is MDHEN and CDR2 is SYDVKM. The CDR3 DNA follows: TGTGCCAGCAGCCCGGGGGACAAAGGAGTAACGCAAATTCAAGCTTTCTTT. This codes for CASSPGDKGVTQIQAFF.

The chain combines TRBV6-6 with TRBJ1-5; 7 bases line up with TRBD1. With 2 bases clipped from V and 3 bases from J, the junction kept 4 bases outside the gene matches. From germline, CDR1 is MNHNY and CDR2 SVGAGI (reference sequence). CDR3 length equals 15 residues. Written as DNA, the CDR3 is TGTGCCAGCAGTTACGGGACAGCCATCAATCAGCCCCAGCATTTT. Translating it yields CASSYGTAINQPQHF.

The rearrangement joins TRBV5-6 to TRBJ2-1; 7 positions agree with TRBD2. The CDR3 is made up of 18 amino acids. Germline lookup yields CDR1 SGHDT and CDR2 YYEEEE. Germline trimming cut 0 bases from V and 0 bases from J; bases unmatched to any gene: 9. This chain's CDR3 is CASSLATTSESSYNEQFF. For the CDR3, the DNA is TGTGCCAGCAGCTTGGCCACCACTAGCGAAAGCTCCTACAATGAGCAGTTCTTC. Drawing the rest from reference TRBV5-6 and TRBJ2-1, the complete variable domain is DAGVTQSPTHLIKTRGQQVTLRCSPKSGHDTVSWYQQALGQGPQFIFQYYEEEERQRGNFPDRFSGHQFPNYSSELNVNALLLGDSALYLCASSLATTSESSYNEQFFGPGTRLTVL.

This chain joins TRBV7-2 and TRBJ2-5, with a possible D match to TRBD2 (5 bases). This CDR3 contains 13 residues. V lost 1 base, J lost 5 bases, and 8 bases lay in between. Per the germline V gene, CDR1 is SGHTA and CDR2 is FQGNSA. Here the CDR3 DNA reads TGTGCCAGCAGCTTAGATGGCGGGGAGACCCAGTACTTC. It yields the protein CASSLDGGETQYF. The full variable domain, in which reference TRBV7-2 and TRBJ2-5 provide the parts outside the CDR3, is GAGVSQSPSNKVTEKGKDVELRCDPISGHTALYWYRQSLGQGLEFLIYFQGNSAPDKSGLPSDRFSAERTGGSVSTLTIQRTQQEDSAVYLCASSLDGGETQYFGPGTRLLVL.

The chain has TRBV7-2 and TRBJ2-1; a possible D gene is TRBD2 (6 bases). Deletions cut 0 bases from V and 4 bases from J, with 10 bases between. CDR3 length equals 15 residues. CDR1 and CDR2 (germline): SGHTA, FQGNSA. Here the CDR3 DNA reads TGTGCCAGCAGCTTAGCGGGGACTGCTTACAATGAGCAGTTCTTC. Amino acids: CASSLAGTAYNEQFF.

V is TRBV20-1 and J is TRBJ2-3; D gene uncertain. The V end was cut by 3 bases, the J end by 5 bases, with 3 bases between. The CDR3 sequence is 10 residues long. Germline CDR1 is DFQATT and CDR2 is SNEGSKA (reference sequence). The CDR3 spells CSARLDTQYF. The CDR3 coding sequence is TGCAGTGCTAGGCTAGATACGCAGTATTTT.

V usage is TRBV2 and J usage is TRBJ2-3; D is unresolved. Germline V gene lookup returns CDR1 SNHLY and CDR2 FYNNEI. The CDR3 covers 13 residues. V was shortened by 4 bases and J by 7 bases, with 12 bases between the two germline ends. CDR3: CASSGAQPNTQYF. The CDR3 coding sequence is TGTGCCAGCAGTGGCGCCCAGCCGAATACGCAGTATTTT.

This clone was recorded a few times. The chain uses TRBV7-3 and TRBJ2-1; perhaps TRBD1 as D (6 bases). Germline V gene lookup returns CDR1 SGHTA and CDR2 FQGTGA. The CDR3 covers 13 residues. V was shortened by 5 bases and J by 5 bases, with 10 bases between the two germline ends. The CDR3, as DNA: TGTGCCAGCAGCCGACAGGACCACAATGAGCAGTTCTTC. This gives the protein CASSRQDHNEQFF.

The chain has TRBV7-9 and TRBJ1-4; the D gene is possibly TRBD1 (5 bases). Germline loops: CDR1 SEHNR, CDR2 FQNEAQ (reference sequence). CDR3 length: 15 residues. The ends were cut back, 0 bases at V and 7 bases at J, with 12 bases in the middle. The CDR3 sequence: CASSLASAGTEKLFF. DNA for the CDR3: TGTGCCAGCAGCTTAGCGTCGGCAGGGACTGAAAAACTGTTTTTT.

The table lists this clone with a few counts. V is TRBV11-2 and J is TRBJ2-7; TRBD1 aligns across 9 bases. From germline, CDR1 is SGHAT and CDR2 FQNNGV. CDR3 length: 15 residues. With V trimmed by 5 bases and J by 0 bases, 5 bases remained unmatched. The CDR3 DNA follows: TGTGCCAGCAGCCGAGAGACAGGGGGCTCCTACGAGCAGTACTTC. It codes for CASSRETGGSYEQYF.

The chain combines TRBV7-7 with TRBJ2-2; 10 positions agree with TRBD2. This CDR3 region has 16 residues. CDR1 is SSHAT and CDR2 is FNYEAQ in the germline V gene (reference sequence). V trimming: 10 bases; J trimming: 3 bases; junction bases outside the gene matches: 11. CDR3 nucleotide sequence: TGTGCCACCAAAGATTTAGCGGGAGGCCACACCGGGGAGCTGTTTTTT. Translation: CATKDLAGGHTGELFF.

J is TRBJ2-3 and V is TRBV15, with D perhaps TRBD2 (6 bases). Trimming shortened V by 3 bases and J by 4 bases, and 23 bases separated the two germline ends. Germline assignment: CDR1 LNHNV and CDR2 YYDKDF (reference sequence). This CDR3 comprises 18 residues. Here the CDR3 DNA reads TGTGCCACCAGCAGGGCGCGGGTCCAGGCGGGGCGGGCAGATACGCAGTATTTT. It encodes CATSRARVQAGRADTQYF.

The gene calls are TRBV18 and TRBJ2-3; 11 bases align to TRBD2. The germline V gene has CDR1 KGHSH and CDR2 LQKENI. CDR3 size: 16 residues. V lost 5 bases and J lost 5; bases outside the gene matches: 9. For the CDR3, the DNA is TGTGCCAGCTCAAGTCAGGTAGCGGGAGGGCAAGATACGCAGTATTTT. Protein product: CASSSQVAGGQDTQYF.

The chain links TRBV15 to TRBJ1-6; possible D gene TRBD1, 5 bases. The CDR3 length is 17 residues. The V gene's germline CDR1 is LNHNV and CDR2 YYDKDF (reference sequence). V was trimmed by 1 base and J by 9 bases, leaving 19 bases between them. The CDR3 DNA follows: TGTGCCACCAGCAGAGCTACTGCGGGACGGGGGAGTTCACCCCTCCACTTT. It yields the protein CATSRATAGRGSSPLHF.

This clone has only one observation. J is TRBJ2-5 and V is TRBV2, with no clear D. The length of the CDR3 is 12 residues. The germline V gene encodes CDR1 SNHLY and CDR2 FYNNEI. V lost 5 bases to trimming and J lost 5 bases, with 9 bases between them. The CDR3 nucleotides read TGTGCCAGCAGTACCGTCGACGAGACCCAGTACTTC. Its protein is CASSTVDETQYF.

The chain couples TRBV18 to TRBJ2-1, with TRBD2 matching 13 bases. The CDR3 has 15 amino acids. The trim removed 2 bases at V and 10 bases at J, leaving 5 bases unmatched. In germline, CDR1 is KGHSH, CDR2 LQKENI. The CDR3 DNA reads as TGTGCCAGCTCACCAAGCGGACTAGCGGGAGAAGAGCAGTTCTTC. It specifies CASSPSGLAGEEQFF.

The chain uses TRBV27 and TRBJ2-1, with D tentatively TRBD1 (5 bases). The V gene's germline CDR1 is MNHEY and CDR2 SMNVEV (reference sequence). CDR3 size: 14 residues. Trimming removed 3 bases from V and 8 bases from J, with 14 bases in between. The chain's CDR3 is CASSFRARGDEQFF. CDR3 DNA: TGTGCCAGCAGTTTTCGGGCTAGGGGCGATGAGCAGTTCTTC.

This clone came up once. The V call is TRBV5-1, the J call TRBJ1-2; a weak D match, TRBD1 (5 bases). The CDR3 length is 14 residues. Per the germline V gene, CDR1 is SGHRS and CDR2 is YFSETQ. The germline V and J ends were trimmed by 2 bases and 8 bases, with 16 bases remaining between them. The CDR3 DNA follows: TGCGCCAGCAGCTTCTGGCAGGGCCGGCGGGGCTACACCTTC. Residues: CASSFWQGRRGYTF.

The V gene is TRBV4-1, the J gene TRBJ2-7; no definite D call. The CDR3 runs 15 residues. Germline V lookup: CDR1 MGHRA, CDR2 YSYEKL. Trimming cost V 1 base and J 0 bases, with 10 bases left between them. Here the CDR3 DNA reads TGCGCCAGCAGCCAAGTACCGCTCCCCTCCTACGAGCAGTACTTC. Protein sequence: CASSQVPLPSYEQYF.

This chain links TRBV7-3 with TRBJ1-2; the match to TRBD1 covers 7 bases. CDR1 and CDR2 from the germline V gene are SGHTA and FQGTGA. The V and J ends lost 4 bases and 8 bases, in that order; junction bases with no gene match: 13. This CDR3 region has 15 residues. The CDR3 nucleotides read TGTGCCAGCAGCTCTCAGACAGGGACTTTAAGCGGCTACACCTTC. Residues: CASSSQTGTLSGYTF.

The chain employs TRBV2 and TRBJ2-1; 9 positions match TRBD1. CDR1 and CDR2 (germline): SNHLY, FYNNEI. After removal of 8 bases from V and 8 bases from J, the junction contained 16 bases not matched to a gene. CDR3 size: 16 residues. CDR3 nucleotides: TGTGCCAGCTCTGGTGGGCCCCCGGGACAGGGCTATGAGCAGTTCTTC. Protein product: CASSGGPPGQGYEQFF.

This chain connects TRBV19 to TRBJ2-4; TRBD2 matches 9 bases. V trimming: 5 bases; J trimming: 1 base; junction bases outside the gene matches: 15. The CDR3 runs to 19 residues. Germline CDR1 is LNHDA and CDR2 is SQIVND (reference sequence). The CDR3 nucleotides read TGTGCCAGTAGTGCTCCGGGACTAGCAGGGGAGTGGGCCAAAAACATTCAGTACTTC. As protein: CASSAPGLAGEWAKNIQYF.

This rearrangement joins TRBV25-1 to TRBJ2-1; TRBD1 aligns across 7 bases. The CDR3 consists of 13 residues. The V gene end was trimmed by 3 bases and the J gene end by 5 bases; junction bases not matched to a gene: 1. Germline CDR1 is MGHDK and CDR2 is SYGVNS. The CDR3 DNA follows: TGTGCCAGCAGTGATCAGGGGGACAATGAGCAGTTCTTC. Protein: CASSDQGDNEQFF.

V usage is TRBV7-9 and J usage is TRBJ2-2; a possible D gene is TRBD2 (6 bases). Germline V gene sequence: CDR1 SEHNR, CDR2 FQNEAQ (reference sequence). Trimming took off 6 bases at V and 2 bases at J, with 13 bases between the two ends. This CDR3 comprises 15 residues. CDR3 in amino acids: CASRKGAGNTGELFF. DNA for the CDR3: TGTGCCAGCAGGAAGGGTGCGGGAAACACCGGGGAGCTGTTTTTT.

This clone was counted a single time. The gene calls are TRBV28 and TRBJ1-2; 11 nucleotides agree with TRBD1. The CDR3 contains 16 residues. CDR1 MDHEN and CDR2 SYDVKM come from the germline V gene. Trimming removed 4 bases from V and 4 bases from J; junction bases left unmatched: 8. The CDR3 sequence: CASSSGQGASGYGYTF. As DNA, the CDR3 is TGTGCCAGCAGTTCAGGACAGGGGGCGTCTGGCTATGGCTACACCTTC.

The V gene is TRBV4-1, the J gene TRBJ1-5, with 7 nucleotides matching TRBD1. The CDR3 spans 15 residues. The germline V gene encodes CDR1 MGHRA and CDR2 YSYEKL. Trimming at V came to 5 bases and at J to 6 bases, leaving 10 bases not matched to a gene. The DNA for the CDR3 is TGCGCCAGCAGCACTCTCGGACAGGTTGGTCAGCCCCAGCATTTT. It yields the protein CASSTLGQVGQPQHF.